This TCR beta chain was sequenced in a study of memory CD4+ T cells and cytomegalovirus serostatus. Notes on the study in general: CD4+ memory repertoires contained 67 of 164 reported CMV TCRbeta sequences. Suggested: most of the CMV-linked TCR signature lies in CD4+ memory cells.

CDR3 size: 15 residues. The germline gives CDR1 GTSNPN, CDR2 SVGIG (reference sequence). Germline trimming cut 2 bases from V and 6 bases from J; bases unmatched to any gene: 8. Some clones are missing from TCRdb's copy, which holds only in-frame ones; the method was immunoSEQ multiplex PCR. Of some 52,000 clones in the sample, just under 80% were seen once. Single viable CD3+CD4+CD8-CD45RO+ cells were sorted as the memory CD4+ T cells. Remarks on this clone: Its specificity is not known.

This sequence originates from an adult in good health and CMV-seronegative. The rearrangement links TRBV30 to TRBJ1-4; 8 bases line up with TRBD1. Sequenced: memory CD4+ T cells from blood. For the CDR3, the DNA is TGTGCCTGGAGTACAACGGACAGGGACGATGAAAAACTGTTTTTT. Translated, it gives CAWSTTDRDDEKLFF.